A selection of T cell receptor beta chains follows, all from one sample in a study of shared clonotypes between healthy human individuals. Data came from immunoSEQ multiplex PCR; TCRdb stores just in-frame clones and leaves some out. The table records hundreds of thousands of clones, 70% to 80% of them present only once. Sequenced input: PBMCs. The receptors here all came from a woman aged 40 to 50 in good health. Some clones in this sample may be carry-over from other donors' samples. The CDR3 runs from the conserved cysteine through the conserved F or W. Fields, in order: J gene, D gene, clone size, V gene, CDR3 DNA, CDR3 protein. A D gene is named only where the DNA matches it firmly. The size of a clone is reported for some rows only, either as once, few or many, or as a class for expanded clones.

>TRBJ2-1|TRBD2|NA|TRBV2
TGTGCCAGCAGGGGGACTAGCGTATACAATGAGCAGTTCTTC
CASRGTSVYNEQFF
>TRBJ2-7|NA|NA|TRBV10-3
TGTGCCATCAGTGGCGGGAATTACGAGCAGTACTTC
CAISGGNYEQYF
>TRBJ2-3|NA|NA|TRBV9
TGTGCCAGCAGCCTCGGGGATGACACAGATACGCAGTATTTT
CASSLGDDTDTQYF
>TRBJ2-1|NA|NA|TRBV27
TGTGCCAGCTCGGTTAGTGCCGGGAGATACAATGAGCAGTTCTTC
CASSVSAGRYNEQFF
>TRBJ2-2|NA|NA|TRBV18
TGTGCCAGCTGGTGGGAGATCCCCACGAACAACGATAACACCGGGGAGCTGTTTTTT
CASWWEIPTNNDNTGELFF
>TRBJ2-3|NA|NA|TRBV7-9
TGTGCCAGCAGCCTAGTGCCGGGAGTAGGGTCAGATACGCAGTATTTT
CASSLVPGVGSDTQYF
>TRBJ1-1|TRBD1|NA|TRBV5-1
TGCGCCAGCAGCTCAGAGCCACAGGGGGCGACTGAAGCTTTCTTT
CASSSEPQGATEAFF
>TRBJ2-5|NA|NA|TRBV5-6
TGTGCCAGCAGTCCTGTTACGACCCGACAAGAGACCCAGTACTTC
CASSPVTTRQETQYF
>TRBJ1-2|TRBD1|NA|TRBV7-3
TGTGCCAGCAGCTTAACTGGTGGACAGGGGATTTCAAAGGGCTACACCTTC
CASSLTGGQGISKGYTF
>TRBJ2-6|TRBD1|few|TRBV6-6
TGTGCCAGCAGCGAACGCGGACAGGGTTTAGCCAACGTCCTGACTTTC
CASSERGQGLANVLTF
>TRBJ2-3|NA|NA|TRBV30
TGTGCCGGCAAACTAGCCGCGGTTAGCACAGATACGCAGTATTTT
CAGKLAAVSTDTQYF
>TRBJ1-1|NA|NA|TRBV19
TGTGCCAGTAGTACAGAGGTGGGGACTGAAGCTTTCTTT
CASSTEVGTEAFF
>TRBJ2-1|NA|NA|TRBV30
TGTGCCTGGAGCGACCGTAATGAGCAGTTCTTC
CAWSDRNEQFF
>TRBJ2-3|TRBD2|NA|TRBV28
TGTGCCAGCAGTTTAAGGCGGGAGGGAGGCACAGATACGCAGTATTTT
CASSLRREGGTDTQYF
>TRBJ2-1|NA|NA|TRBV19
TGTGCCAGTGCTAGGGGGGTAGGGGTTCAGACCTACAATGAGCAGTTCTTC
CASARGVGVQTYNEQFF
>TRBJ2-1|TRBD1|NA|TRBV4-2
TGTGCCAGCAGCCAAGACTACAGGGGGTTAGATGAGCAGTTCTTC
CASSQDYRGLDEQFF
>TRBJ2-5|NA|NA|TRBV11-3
TGTGCCAGCAGCTTAGGAGGCCCCGGGTCGGAGACCCAGTACTTC
CASSLGGPGSETQYF
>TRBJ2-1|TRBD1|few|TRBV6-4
TGTGCCAGCAAACCACGTCCCGGGACAGGGTACCCCTACAATGAGCAGTTCTTC
CASKPRPGTGYPYNEQFF
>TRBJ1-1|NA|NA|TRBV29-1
TGCAGCGTTTGGATCAGATACATGAACACTGAAGCTTTCTTT
CSVWIRYMNTEAFF
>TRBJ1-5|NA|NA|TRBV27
TGTGCCAGCAGTTCACCCCGGGACACAGGGACAAATCAGCCCCAGCATTTT
CASSSPRDTGTNQPQHF
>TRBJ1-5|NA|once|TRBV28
TGTGCCAGCGGTCCCCCCGGCTCAGCTTATAGCAATCAGCCCCAGCATTTT
CASGPPGSAYSNQPQHF
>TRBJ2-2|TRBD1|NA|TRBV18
TGTGCCAGCTCCCCGGGACAGGGGAGCACCGGGGAGCTGTTTTTT
CASSPGQGSTGELFF
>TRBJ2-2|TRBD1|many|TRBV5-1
TGCGCCAGCAGCAGAACAGGGGGCGCGAACACCGGGGAGCTGTTTTTT
CASSRTGGANTGELFF
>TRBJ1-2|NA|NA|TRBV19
TGTGCCAGTAGTATAGACCAGGGCCTCGGTGGCTACACCTTC
CASSIDQGLGGYTF
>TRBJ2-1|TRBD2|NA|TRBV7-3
TGTGCCAGCAGCCTAGCGGGAGTTAGTAATGAGCAGTTCTTC
CASSLAGVSNEQFF
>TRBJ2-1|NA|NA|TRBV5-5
TGTGCCAGCAGCCCACGCGGGGGCAGCTCCTACAATGAGCAGTTCTTC
CASSPRGGSSYNEQFF
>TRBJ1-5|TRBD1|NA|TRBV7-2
TGTGCCAGCAGCTTAAGCAGGGGGAACCAGCCCCAGCATTTT
CASSLSRGNQPQHF
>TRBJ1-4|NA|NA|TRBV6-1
TGTGCCAGCAGTGACGGGGGGTTTAATGAAAAACTGTTTTTT
CASSDGGFNEKLFF
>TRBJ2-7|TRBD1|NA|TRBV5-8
TGTGCCAGCAGCCGGGACAGGCCGGGCGAGCAGTACTTC
CASSRDRPGEQYF
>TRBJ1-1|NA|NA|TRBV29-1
TGCAGCGTCTTACCCCAGGGGAGTCTGTGGGCTTTCTTT
CSVLPQGSLWAFF
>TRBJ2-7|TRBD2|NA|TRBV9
TGTGCCAGCAGCGTAGGGGGGACTAGCGGGACCTACGAGCAGTACTTC
CASSVGGTSGTYEQYF
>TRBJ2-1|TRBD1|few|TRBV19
TGTGCCAGTTATGGGACAGGCCGATACAATGAGCAGTTCTTC
CASYGTGRYNEQFF
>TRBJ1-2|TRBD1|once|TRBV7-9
TGTGCCAGCAGCCTGGGACAGAGAGATGGCTACACCTTC
CASSLGQRDGYTF
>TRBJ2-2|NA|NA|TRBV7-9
TGTGCCAGCAGCTTTGGGGGCAACACCGGGGAGCTGTTTTTT
CASSFGGNTGELFF
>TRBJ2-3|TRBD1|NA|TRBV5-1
TGCGCCAGCAGCACCACCAGGGGGACAGATACGCAGTATTTT
CASSTTRGTDTQYF
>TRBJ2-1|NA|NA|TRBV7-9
TGTGCCACCCCGGACGTCCGCGGGACTTATCCCTCCTACAATGAGCAGTTCTTC
CATPDVRGTYPSYNEQFF
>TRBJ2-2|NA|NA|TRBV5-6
TGTGCCAGCAGCTTGTTTCAAGCGGCCGGGGAGCTGTTTTTT
CASSLFQAAGELFF
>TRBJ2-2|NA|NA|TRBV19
TGTGCCAGTAGTACCGGGTTTGAAGCCGGGGAGCTGTTTTTT
CASSTGFEAGELFF
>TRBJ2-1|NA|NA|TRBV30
TGTGCCTGGAGCTCACTAGAAGTCTCCTACAATGAGCAGTTCTTC
CAWSSLEVSYNEQFF
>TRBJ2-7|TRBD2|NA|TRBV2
TGTGCCAGCAGGGAAGCGGGGTATACCTACGAGCAGTACTTC
CASREAGYTYEQYF
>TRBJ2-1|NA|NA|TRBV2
TGTGCCAGCATACCGGGAGAGGACAATGAGCAGTTCTTC
CASIPGEDNEQFF
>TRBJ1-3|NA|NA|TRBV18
TGTGCCAGCTCACCAAACCCAGCAGTCTCTGGAAACACCATATATTTT
CASSPNPAVSGNTIYF
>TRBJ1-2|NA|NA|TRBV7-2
TGTGCCAGCAGCCCGGCCGGGGAAACATATGGCTACACCTTT
CASSPAGETYGYTF
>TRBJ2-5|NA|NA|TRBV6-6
TGTGCCAGCACGGATGGATCAGCGCAAGAGACCCAGTACTTC
CASTDGSAQETQYF
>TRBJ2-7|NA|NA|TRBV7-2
TGTGCCAGCAGCTGGGACCAGGGGCACTCCGAGCAGTACTTC
CASSWDQGHSEQYF
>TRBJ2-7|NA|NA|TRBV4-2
TGTGCCAGCAGCTTGAGGCTTCCTACCCAGGGGGAGCAGTACTTC
CASSLRLPTQGEQYF
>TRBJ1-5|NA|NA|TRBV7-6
TGTGCCAGCAGCTTAGGGCAGGGGAGCAATCAGCCCCAGCATTTT
CASSLGQGSNQPQHF
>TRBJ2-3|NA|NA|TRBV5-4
TGTGCCAGCAGCCCTGACTACGTTACAGATACGCAGTATTTT
CASSPDYVTDTQYF
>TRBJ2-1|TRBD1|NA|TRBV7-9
TGTGCCAGCAGCTTCCGGACAGGGGGAAGGGATGAGCAGTTCTTC
CASSFRTGGRDEQFF
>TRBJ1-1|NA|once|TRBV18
TGTGCCAGCTCACATTCTGGGGACACTGAAGCTTTCTTT
CASSHSGDTEAFF
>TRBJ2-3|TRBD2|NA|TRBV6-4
TGTGCCAGCAGTGACGTGGCGGGAGGGTCCACAGATACGCAGTATTTT
CASSDVAGGSTDTQYF
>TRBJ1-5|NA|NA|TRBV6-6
TGTGCCAGCAGTTACTCGTTTGGAGGGAATCAGCCCCAGCATTTT
CASSYSFGGNQPQHF
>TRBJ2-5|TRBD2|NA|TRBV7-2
TGTGCCAGCAGCTTAGGGACTAGCAGGCGGGCCCAGTACTTC
CASSLGTSRRAQYF